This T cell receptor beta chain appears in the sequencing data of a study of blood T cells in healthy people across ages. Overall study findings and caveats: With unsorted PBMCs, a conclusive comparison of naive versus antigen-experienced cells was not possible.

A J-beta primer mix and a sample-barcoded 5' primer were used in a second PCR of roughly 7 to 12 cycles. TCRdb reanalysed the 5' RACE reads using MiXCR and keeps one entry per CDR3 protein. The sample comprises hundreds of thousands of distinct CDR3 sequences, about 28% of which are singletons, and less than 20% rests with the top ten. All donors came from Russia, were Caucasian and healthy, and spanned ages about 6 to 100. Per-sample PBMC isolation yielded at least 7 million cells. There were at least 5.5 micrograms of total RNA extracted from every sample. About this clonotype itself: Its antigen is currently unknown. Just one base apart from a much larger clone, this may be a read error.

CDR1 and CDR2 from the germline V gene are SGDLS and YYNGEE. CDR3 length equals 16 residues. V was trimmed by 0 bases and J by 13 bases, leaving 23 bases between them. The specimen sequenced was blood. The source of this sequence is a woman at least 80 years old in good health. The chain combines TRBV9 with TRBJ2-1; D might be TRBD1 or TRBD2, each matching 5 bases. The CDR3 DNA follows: TGTGCCAGCAGCGTAGCTGCCAGGGCGAAGGGAGAGACCCAGTTCTTC. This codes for CASSVAARAKGETQFF. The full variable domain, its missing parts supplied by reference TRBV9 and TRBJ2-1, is DSGVTQTPKHLITATGQRVTLRCSPRSGDLSVYWYQQSLDQGLQFLIQYYNGEERAKGNILERFSAQQFPDLHSELNLSSLELGDSALYFCASSVAARAKGETQFFGPGTRLTVL.